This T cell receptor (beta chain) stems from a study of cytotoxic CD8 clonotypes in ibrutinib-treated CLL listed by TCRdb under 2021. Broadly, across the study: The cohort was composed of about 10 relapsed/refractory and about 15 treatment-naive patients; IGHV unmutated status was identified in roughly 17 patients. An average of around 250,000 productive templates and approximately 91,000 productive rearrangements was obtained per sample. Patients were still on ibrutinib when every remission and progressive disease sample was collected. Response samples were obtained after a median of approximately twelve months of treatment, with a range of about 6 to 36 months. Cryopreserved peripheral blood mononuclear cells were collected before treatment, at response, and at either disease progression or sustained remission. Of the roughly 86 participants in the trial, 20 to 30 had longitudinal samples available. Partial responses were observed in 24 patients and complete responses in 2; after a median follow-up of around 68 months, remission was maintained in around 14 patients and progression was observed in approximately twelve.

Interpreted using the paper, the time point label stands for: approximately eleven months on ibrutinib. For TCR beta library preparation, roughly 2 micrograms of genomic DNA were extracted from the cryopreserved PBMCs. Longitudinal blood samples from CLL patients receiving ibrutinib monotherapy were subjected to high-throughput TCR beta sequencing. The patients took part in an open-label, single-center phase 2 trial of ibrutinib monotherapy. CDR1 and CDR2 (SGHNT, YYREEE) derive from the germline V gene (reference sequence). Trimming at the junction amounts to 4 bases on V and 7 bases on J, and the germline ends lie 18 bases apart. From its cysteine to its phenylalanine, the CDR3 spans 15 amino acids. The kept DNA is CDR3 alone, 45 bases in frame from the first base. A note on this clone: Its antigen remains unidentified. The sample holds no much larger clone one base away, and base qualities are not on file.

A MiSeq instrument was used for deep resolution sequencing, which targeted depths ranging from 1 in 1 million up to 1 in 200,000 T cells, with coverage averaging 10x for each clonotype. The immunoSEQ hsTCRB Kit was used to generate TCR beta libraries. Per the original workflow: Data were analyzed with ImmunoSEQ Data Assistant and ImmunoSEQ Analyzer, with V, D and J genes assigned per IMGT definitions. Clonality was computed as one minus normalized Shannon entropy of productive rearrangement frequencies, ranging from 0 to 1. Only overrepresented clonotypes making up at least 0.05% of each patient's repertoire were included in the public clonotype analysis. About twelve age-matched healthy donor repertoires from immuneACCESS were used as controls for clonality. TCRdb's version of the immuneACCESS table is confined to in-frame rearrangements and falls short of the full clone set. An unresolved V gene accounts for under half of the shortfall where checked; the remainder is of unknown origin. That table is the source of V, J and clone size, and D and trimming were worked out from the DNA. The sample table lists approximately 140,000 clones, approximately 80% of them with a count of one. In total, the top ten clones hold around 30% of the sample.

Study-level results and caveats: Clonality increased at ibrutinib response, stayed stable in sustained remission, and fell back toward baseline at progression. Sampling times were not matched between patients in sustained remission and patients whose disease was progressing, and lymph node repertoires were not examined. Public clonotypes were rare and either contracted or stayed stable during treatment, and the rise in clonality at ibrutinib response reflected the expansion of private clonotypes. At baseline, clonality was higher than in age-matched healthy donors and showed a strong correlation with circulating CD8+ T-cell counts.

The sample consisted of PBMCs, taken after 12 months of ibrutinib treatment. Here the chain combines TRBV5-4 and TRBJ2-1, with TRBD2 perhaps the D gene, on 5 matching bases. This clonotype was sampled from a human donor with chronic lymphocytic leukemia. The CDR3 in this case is CASSPNWGSGNEQFF. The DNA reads TGTGCCAGCAGCCCCAACTGGGGTTCGGGAAATGAGCAGTTCTTC.